The rows below give T cell receptor beta chains drawn from one sample of a study of cytotoxic CD8 clonotypes in ibrutinib-treated CLL. TCRdb's table, derived via immunoSEQ multiplex PCR, lists solely in-frame clones and lacks some. The data show some 4,600 clones, roughly 80% seen once. This specimen was PBMCs, taken before ibrutinib treatment. The receptors come from a human donor with chronic lymphocytic leukemia. Each CDR3 is given without its conserved first and last residue. Fields, in order: clone size, D gene, V gene, J gene, CDR3 protein. A D gene is named only where the DNA matches it firmly. A row's size may be missing; if present it is once, few, many or a size class.

few	TRBD1	TRBV9	TRBJ1-3	ASSVEQGESTIY
once	TRBD2	TRBV2	TRBJ2-2	ASSPSGRGTGELF
-	TRBD2	TRBV5-1	TRBJ2-3	ASSMSPRTSGSRADTQY
few	TRBD2	TRBV7-8	TRBJ2-7	ASSKAGGPDEQY
-	-	TRBV5-1	TRBJ2-5	ASRGAGVETQY
-	TRBD1	TRBV6-5	TRBJ2-7	ASSRNRDSYEQY
-	-	TRBV14	TRBJ1-4	ASSQGTATNEKLF
-	-	TRBV4-1	TRBJ1-1	ASSQGGALDPLLNTEAF
-	-	TRBV28	TRBJ2-5	ASSSGGGGQETQY
once	-	TRBV6-1	TRBJ2-1	ASLFAGNNEQF
-	-	TRBV19	TRBJ2-5	ASSIGLGETQY
-	-	TRBV21-1	TRBJ1-1	ASSKSEKLSTEAF
few	-	TRBV10-2	TRBJ1-5	ASTGTNNQPQH
-	-	TRBV21-1	TRBJ2-5	ASSNTLILPQETQY
once	-	TRBV9	TRBJ2-1	ASSVRRGEQF
-	-	TRBV6-1	TRBJ1-1	ASSETGRAEAF
-	TRBD2	TRBV11-2	TRBJ2-3	ASSSRTLAGTTDTQY
hyperexpanded	-	TRBV6-1	TRBJ1-5	ASSEAPGQNQPQH
-	-	TRBV19	TRBJ1-5	ASSINSGNLPQH
-	-	TRBV5-1	TRBJ2-3	ASSLGDNTDTQY
-	TRBD2	TRBV19	TRBJ2-5	ASSYGTSGDSETQY
-	-	TRBV5-1	TRBJ2-7	ASSLANQGAYEQY
-	-	TRBV28	TRBJ1-1	ASSLGGQVGTEAF
once	-	TRBV9	TRBJ1-5	ASSVGGGGNYQPQH
-	TRBD1	TRBV19	TRBJ2-1	ASSWGPPGGTGLNEQF
-	TRBD1	TRBV7-2	TRBJ2-7	ASSSGQGGNEQY
-	-	TRBV19	TRBJ1-1	ASSIVKGLTEAF
-	TRBD1	TRBV18	TRBJ2-5	ASSPLSGGGQETQY
-	TRBD2	TRBV10-3	TRBJ2-5	AIRTSTETQY
once	TRBD1	TRBV28	TRBJ2-7	ASSQTGVRSYEQY
-	TRBD1	TRBV14	TRBJ1-2	ASSQGAGGGYT
-	-	TRBV28	TRBJ1-1	ASPLVIRPRLDAEAF
-	TRBD2	TRBV7-8	TRBJ2-1	ASSLGIGVGRLAGVNEQF
-	TRBD2	TRBV30	TRBJ2-1	DMINFQRLAGASHEQF
once	-	TRBV2	TRBJ2-7	ASSGLPSYEQY
-	-	TRBV21-1	TRBJ2-7	ASSKDWWTGGLAEYEQY
-	-	TRBV4-2	TRBJ2-5	ASSQDQGEGETQY
medium-sized	-	TRBV7-8	TRBJ1-2	ASSLEARGGTDLPYGYT
-	-	TRBV28	TRBJ2-1	ASKERGDEQF
-	TRBD1	TRBV5-1	TRBJ2-6	ASRPGQGLAGANVLT
-	-	TRBV6-1	TRBJ2-1	ASSWEMSSYNEQF
-	TRBD2	TRBV28	TRBJ2-2	ASSPGERELAGELF
-	-	TRBV7-2	TRBJ2-3	ASSLGVDITDTQY
-	TRBD1	TRBV30	TRBJ2-7	AWSTGQGYEQY
-	-	TRBV11-2	TRBJ2-7	ASSLFDEQY